Each of the 10 T cell receptor beta chains below was sequenced from the same sample in a study of blood T cell repertoires in COVID-19. Generated by immunoSEQ multiplex PCR, the TCRdb table keeps only in-frame clones and is missing some. The repertoire holds tens of thousands of clones, with 86% as singletons. Sequenced sample: peripheral blood. The receptors originated from a human donor in a cohort sampled during active COVID-19.

The chain carries TRBV10-1 and TRBJ2-5, with a possible D match to TRBD2 (5 bases). Trimming pared 0 bases from V and 4 bases from J, leaving 6 bases between. The length of the CDR3 is 13 residues. CDR1 is WNHNN and CDR2 is SYGVQD in the germline V gene (reference sequence). The CDR3 spells CASSESAAETQYF. The CDR3 DNA follows: TGCGCCAGCAGTGAGTCAGCGGCAGAGACCCAGTACTTC.

This chain joins TRBV11-2 and TRBJ1-1; a weak D match, TRBD1 (6 bases). The length of the CDR3 is 15 residues. V lost 2 bases and J lost 2, with 12 bases in between. The germline V gene encodes CDR1 SGHAT and CDR2 FQNNGV. In nucleotides, the CDR3 is TGTGCCAGCAGCTTACGGCGGGGGACAAACACTGAAGCTTTCTTT. Its translation: CASSLRRGTNTEAFF.

This chain links TRBV5-1 with TRBJ2-7, with TRBD1 as a possible D gene (5 bases). The germline CDR1 and CDR2 sequences are SGHRS and YFSETQ. Trimming removed 4 bases from V and 8 bases from J, with 16 bases in between. This CDR3 region has 13 residues. This CDR3 is CASSVDTSGQQYF. CDR3 coding DNA: TGCGCCAGCAGCGTGGACACCTCGGGTCAGCAGTACTTC.

The J gene is TRBJ2-1, the V gene TRBV2, with TRBD2 identical over 12 bases. This CDR3 region has 15 residues. V lost 4 bases to trimming and J lost 6 bases; unmatched junction nucleotides: 4. In germline, CDR1 is SNHLY, CDR2 FYNNEI. CDR3 region: CASSAGLAGLNEQFF. In DNA, the CDR3 is TGTGCCAGCAGTGCCGGACTAGCGGGGCTCAATGAGCAGTTCTTC.

V gene TRBV9 combines with J gene TRBJ2-2; TRBD2 agrees at 13 bases. The CDR3 covers 15 residues. Germline CDR1 SGDLS, CDR2 YYNGEE. V gave up 6 bases and J gave up 6 bases; unmatched junction bases: 5. CDR3 DNA sequence: TGTGCCAGCACCCGAACTAGCGGGGGGGCCGGGGAGCTGTTTTTT. Translation gives CASTRTSGGAGELFF.

This chain connects TRBV6-2 or TRBV6-3 to TRBJ1-5; 8 bases agree with TRBD1. The germline gives CDR1 MNHEY, CDR2 SVGEGT. The CDR3 is made up of 21 amino acids. Trimming took 0 bases from V and 6 from J; bases not matched to a gene: 22. The CDR3 bases are TGTGCCAGCAGTTACTCGATAATAAGAGGGACAGGCGTCAGTAAAGGTCAGCCCCAGCATTTT. This codes for CASSYSIIRGTGVSKGQPQHF.

The chain has TRBV14 and TRBJ1-1; TRBD1 might be the D (5 bases). V was trimmed by 0 bases and J by 5 bases, leaving 10 bases between them. The CDR3 runs 14 residues. Per germline, CDR1 SGHDN and CDR2 FVKESK. CDR3 loop: CASSQESRVTEAFF. The CDR3 nucleotides read TGTGCCAGCAGCCAAGAGAGCAGGGTGACTGAAGCTTTCTTT.

The chain employs TRBV6-6 and TRBJ2-1; 14 positions match TRBD2. CDR3 length: 14 residues. The V gene end was trimmed by 5 bases and the J gene end by 15 bases; junction bases not matched to a gene: 9. The germline CDR1 and CDR2 sequences are MNHNY and SVGAGI (reference sequence). The CDR3 region has the DNA TGTGCCAGCAGTCCGTCGACTAGCGGGAGGGCCGCGTTCTTC. Its translation is CASSPSTSGRAAFF.

This clone was seen a single time. CDR3 protein: CASSLGRERTGGCGYTF. CDR3 nucleotides: TGTGCCAGCAGTTTAGGTCGAGAGCGGACAGGGGGCTGTGGCTACACCTTC. V usage is TRBV27 and J usage is TRBJ1-2; TRBD1 matches at 11 bases. The CDR3 has 17 amino acids. V gave up 2 bases and J gave up 7 bases; unmatched junction bases: 12. Germline V gene sequence: CDR1 MNHEY, CDR2 SMNVEV (reference sequence).

This chain links TRBV7-9 with TRBJ2-7; D unresolved. Trimming removed 2 bases at V and 4 bases at J, with 6 bases between. Germline V gives CDR1 SEHNR, CDR2 FQNEAQ (reference sequence). The CDR3 runs to 12 residues. The CDR3 protein is CASSLSVYEQYF. In nucleotides, the CDR3 is TGTGCCAGCAGCTTATCAGTTTACGAGCAGTACTTC.